These T cell receptor beta chains were read from a single sample in a study of Ad26.COV2.S vaccination and SARS-CoV-2 variants. Sequenced by immunoSEQ multiplex PCR; TCRdb stores in-frame clones only, minus some. Among over 130,000 clones listed, 86% were seen once. Sequencing was performed on peripheral blood, taken after recovery from COVID-19. The receptors derive from a human donor who had recovered from COVID-19. The CDR3 runs from the conserved cysteine through the conserved F or W. The D gene is left open where the match is weak. Part of the rows lack a size; the others show once, few, many or a class for expanded clones.

v_gene	d_gene	j_gene	abundance	len	CDR3nt	CDR3aa
TRBV27	.	TRBJ2-3	.	17	TGTGCCAGCAGTTCCCTTGGGGACTCTGAGTTCACAGATACGCAGTATTTT	CASSSLGDSEFTDTQYF
TRBV6-1	.	TRBJ1-6	once	16	TGTGCCAGCAGTGAAACGGGCGGGGCGCGGGTTACACCCCTCCACTTT	CASSETGGARVTPLHF
TRBV3-1/TRBV3-2	TRBD1	TRBJ1-4	.	14	TGTGCCAGCAGCCGACAGGGGCGTAATGAAAAACTGTTTTTT	CASSRQGRNEKLFF
TRBV29-1	.	TRBJ1-6	.	15	TGCAGCGTCCTCCCAATGGACGGCTATAATTCACCCCTCCACTTT	CSVLPMDGYNSPLHF
TRBV14	.	TRBJ2-2	.	15	TGTGCCAGCAGCTTACCGGGACTCAACACCGGGGAGCTGTTTTTT	CASSLPGLNTGELFF
TRBV4-1	.	TRBJ2-5	.	14	TGCGCCAGCAGCCGAGGCCCCTACCAGGGAACCCAGTACTTC	CASSRGPYQGTQYF
TRBV5-6	.	TRBJ1-2	.	13	TGTGCCAGCAGCTCCGTCAGCCTATCTGGCTACACCTTC	CASSSVSLSGYTF
TRBV7-9	.	TRBJ1-1	.	11	TGTGCCAGCAGCTATACGACTGAAGCTTTCTTT	CASSYTTEAFF
TRBV5-5	.	TRBJ1-1	.	13	TGTGCCAGCAGCTTAGGGGTGGGCACTGAAGCTTTCTTT	CASSLGVGTEAFF
TRBV2	TRBD2	TRBJ2-5	.	15	TGTGCCAGCACCCCGCCAGCGGGGAGCCTGAGGACCCAGTACTTC	CASTPPAGSLRTQYF
TRBV2	.	TRBJ2-7	.	11	TGTGCCAGCATCGCAGGGGTTGAGCAGTACTTC	CASIAGVEQYF
TRBV7-9	.	TRBJ2-5	few	16	TGTGCCAGCAGCTTAAGCAGGGAAGGGACCCAAGAGACCCAGTACTTC	CASSLSREGTQETQYF
TRBV7-2	.	TRBJ1-1	.	15	TGTGCCAGCAGCTATCAGGGATTGGTGAACACTGAAGCTTTCTTT	CASSYQGLVNTEAFF
TRBV7-2	.	TRBJ1-4	.	13	TGTGCCAGCAGCGATTCCTACGCAGGGCAAAGGTTTTTT	CASSDSYAGQRFF
TRBV28	.	TRBJ1-1	.	14	TGTGCCAGCAGCTTGGAAGCCGGGACATTTGAAGCTTTCTTT	CASSLEAGTFEAFF
TRBV5-1	.	TRBJ2-4	.	16	TGCGCCAGCGGGGTGGGAGGCCAGGGTGACAAAAACATTCAGTACTTC	CASGVGGQGDKNIQYF
TRBV7-2	.	TRBJ2-3	.	17	TGTGCCAGCAGCCCCAACGGAGTGGGGGCGGGCACAGATACGCAGTATTTT	CASSPNGVGAGTDTQYF
TRBV5-1	.	TRBJ1-1	.	14	TGCGCCAGCAGCCCCGTCGGGGGTACCACTGAAGCTTTCTTT	CASSPVGGTTEAFF